Below, 10 T cell receptor beta chains from the same sample are listed, as sequenced in a study of blood T cell repertoires in COVID-19. The method was immunoSEQ multiplex PCR; TCRdb's version includes in-frame clones alone and lacks a portion of them. The sample contains about 670,000 clones, around 89% of which appear only once. The specimen sequenced was peripheral blood. Receptors were obtained from a woman between 18 and 29 years old with acute or convalescent COVID-19.

The rearrangement joins TRBV2 to TRBJ1-2; D perhaps matches TRBD1 (5 bases). V lost 6 bases, J lost 2 bases, and 13 bases lay in between. Germline CDR1 and CDR2: SNHLY and FYNNEI. The CDR3 consists of 14 residues. The CDR3 bases are TGTGCCAGCAGCGGCCGGGCAGGGAACTATGGCTACACCTTC. Translating it yields CASSGRAGNYGYTF.

This sequence joins TRBV19 and TRBJ2-1, with a possible D match to TRBD1 (6 bases). Trimming took off 7 bases at V and 0 bases at J, with 13 bases between the two ends. The CDR3 runs to 15 residues. In germline, CDR1 is LNHDA, CDR2 SQIVND (reference sequence). The CDR3, as DNA: TGTGCCAGTACCTCAGGGGCGGCCTCCTACAATGAGCAGTTCTTC. It specifies CASTSGAASYNEQFF.

This clone was recorded only once. The J gene is TRBJ1-3, the V gene TRBV11-2; D unresolved. CDR3 size: 12 residues. Per the germline V gene, CDR1 is SGHAT and CDR2 is FQNNGV. V was clipped by 3 bases and J by 8 bases, with 8 bases between them. For the CDR3, the DNA is TGTGCCAGCAGCTTGAACGGGGACACCATATATTTT. Translating it yields CASSLNGDTIYF.

V usage is TRBV2 and J usage is TRBJ1-6, with 11 bases lining up with TRBD1. This CDR3 is built from 17 residues. V lost 8 bases and J lost 7; bases outside the gene matches: 13. Germline CDR1 and CDR2: SNHLY and FYNNEI. The CDR3 DNA is TGTGCCAGCCTAACTTGGACAGGGGGCGTGGGGAATTCACCCCTCCACTTT. Its protein product is CASLTWTGGVGNSPLHF. The variable domain in full, completed from reference TRBV2 and TRBJ1-6, reads EPEVTQTPSHQVTQMGQEVILRCVPISNHLYFYWYRQILGQKVEFLVSFYNNEISEKSEIFDDQFSVERPDGSNFTLKIRSTKLEDSAMYFCASLTWTGGVGNSPLHFGNGTRLTVT.

This chain uses TRBV14 with TRBJ2-7, with 8 bases aligning to TRBD2. This CDR3 has 14 amino acids. V was pared by 7 bases and J by 5 bases, with 10 bases of the junction left unmatched. Germline values: CDR1 SGHDN, CDR2 FVKESK. CDR3 sequence: CASNPGGVVNEQYF. The CDR3 nucleotides read TGTGCCAGCAATCCGGGGGGGGTTGTGAACGAGCAGTACTTC. Using reference TRBV14 and TRBJ2-7 for the parts outside the CDR3, the full variable domain is EAGVTQFPSHSVIEKGQTVTLRCDPISGHDNLYWYRRVMGKEIKFLLHFVKESKQDESGMPNNRFLAERTGGTYSTLKVQPAELEDSGVYFCASNPGGVVNEQYFGPGTRLTVT.

The chain carries TRBV27 and TRBJ2-7; D ambiguous. This CDR3 is built from 13 residues. The germline V and J ends were trimmed by 2 bases and 6 bases, with 11 bases remaining between them. From germline, CDR1 is MNHEY and CDR2 SMNVEV (reference sequence). Here the CDR3 reads CASSLGSGIEQYF. The DNA of the CDR3 is TGTGCCAGCAGTTTAGGCTCGGGTATCGAGCAGTACTTC.

The V call is TRBV7-9, the J call TRBJ1-1; TRBD1 is a possible D gene (5 bases). CDR3 size: 14 residues. Germline loops: CDR1 SEHNR, CDR2 FQNEAQ (reference sequence). The ends were cut back, 10 bases at V and 6 bases at J, with 21 bases in the middle. The CDR3 DNA sequence: TGTGCCACCCCCCCGGGGGGGAAGGGAGCTGAAGCTTTCTTT. Its translation: CATPPGGKGAEAFF.

The chain is built from TRBV6-2 or TRBV6-3 and TRBJ1-4; a weak D match, TRBD1 (5 bases). The CDR3 covers 14 residues. V lost 6 bases and J 8 bases, leaving 16 bases between the germline ends. Per germline, CDR1 MNHEY and CDR2 SVGEGT. The CDR3 spells CASSRGTWGEKLFF. For the CDR3, the DNA is TGTGCCAGCAGCCGCGGGACTTGGGGGGAAAAACTGTTTTTT.

The chain uses TRBV7-2 and TRBJ1-2, with D maybe TRBD1 (5 bases). The V and J ends lost 5 bases and 10 bases respectively, with 17 bases between them. The length of the CDR3 is 13 residues. Per the germline V gene, CDR1 is SGHTA and CDR2 is FQGNSA. CDR3 loop: CASSPGGGRSYTF. CDR3 in DNA: TGTGCCAGCAGCCCCGGCGGGGGACGATCCTACACCTTC.

This clone has only one observation. V and J are TRBV9 and TRBJ1-2; D might be TRBD1 (5 bases). V gave up 4 bases and J gave up 4 bases, with 14 bases separating them. The CDR3 extends over 14 amino acids. Per the germline V gene, CDR1 is SGDLS and CDR2 is YYNGEE. The CDR3 DNA reads TGTGCCAGCAGCCCGCAGACAGTTTTCTATGGCTACACCTTC. Its protein product is CASSPQTVFYGYTF.